One sample yielded the 2 T cell receptor beta chains listed below, sequenced in a study of blood T cell repertoires in COVID-19 (dated by TCRdb to 2020 to 2022). Receptors were amplified or captured by the immunoSEQ multiplex PCR assay. This is the immuneACCESS table as TCRdb keeps it, with only in-frame sequences that have V and J called. A part of the clones is gone; compared with another copy, unresolved V genes explain less than half, and the rest is unexplained. In this sample the table shows approximately 54,000 clones, roughly 76% of which occur a single time. Approximately 5.4% of the sample lies in the top ten. The sequenced sample was peripheral blood. All receptors come from a woman aged 55 to 70 with acute or convalescent COVID-19.

The CDR3, as DNA: TGTGCCAGCAGCTCCGGGTTGGTCTTGAGAGAGCAGTACTTC. Its protein product is CASSSGLVLREQYF. The chain has TRBV5-6 and TRBJ2-7; D ambiguous. The CDR3 loop spans 14 amino acids. CDR1 SGHDT and CDR2 YYEEEE come from the germline V gene. Trimming stripped 3 bases from V and 7 bases from J, with 17 bases between. The full variable domain, its missing parts supplied by reference TRBV5-6 and TRBJ2-7, is DAGVTQSPTHLIKTRGQQVTLRCSPKSGHDTVSWYQQALGQGPQFIFQYYEEEERQRGNFPDRFSGHQFPNYSSELNVNALLLGDSALYLCASSSGLVLREQYFGPGTRLTVT.

The chain is built from TRBV7-9 and TRBJ2-3, with D perhaps TRBD1 (5 bases). CDR3 size: 15 residues. The germline CDR1 and CDR2 sequences are SEHNR and FQNEAQ (reference sequence). Trimming left V 6 bases short and J 2 bases short, with 15 bases between. In DNA form, the CDR3 reads TGTGCCAGCAGACTACGAGCAGGGCCCACAGATACGCAGTATTTT. This encodes CASRLRAGPTDTQYF. The complete variable domain, with remaining parts taken from reference TRBV7-9 and TRBJ2-3, reads DTGVSQNPRHKITKRGQNVTFRCDPISEHNRLYWYRQTLGQGPEFLTYFQNEAQLEKSRLLSDRFSAERPKGSFSTLEIQRTEQGDSAMYLCASRLRAGPTDTQYFGPGTRLTVL.